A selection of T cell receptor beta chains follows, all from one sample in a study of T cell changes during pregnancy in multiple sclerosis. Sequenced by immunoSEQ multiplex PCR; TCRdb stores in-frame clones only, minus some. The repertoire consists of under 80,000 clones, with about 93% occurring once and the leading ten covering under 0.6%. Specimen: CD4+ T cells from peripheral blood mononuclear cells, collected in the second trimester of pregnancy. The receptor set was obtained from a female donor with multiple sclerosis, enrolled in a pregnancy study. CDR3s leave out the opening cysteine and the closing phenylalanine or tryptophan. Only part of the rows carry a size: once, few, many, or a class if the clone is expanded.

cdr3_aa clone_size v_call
ASKDRGLRNEQF . TRBV5-1
ASSKLAGGTYEQY few TRBV19
ASSQEWGDPFMNTEAF . TRBV14
AWSPVQGIRETQY . TRBV30
ASSPQGRITEAF once TRBV18
ASSIEAGKAYEQY . TRBV19
ASSLNPQSGPLEDIQY . TRBV7-9
ASIRQGRGAEAF . TRBV6-5
SVVRGGYEQY . TRBV29-1
ASSQPAGGPNEQF few TRBV7-8
ATQGGPQETQY . TRBV10-3
ASRIGLAGIITDTQY . TRBV5-1
ATSSRLSVAF . TRBV15
ASSPAVAEGYT . TRBV18
ASSLTGTATYEQY . TRBV5-1
ASRRDRLTEAF . TRBV6-1
ASSQFDPGSHEQF . TRBV23-1
ASTSTDYGYT . TRBV7-2